Listed here is a single TCR beta chain. Its antigen remains unidentified. No base quality information exists; no much larger clone differs at one position. The collaborating institutions used their own protocols to collect whole blood in K2EDTA tubes. Collaborator samples were shipped for TCRbeta analysis as frozen whole blood, isolated PBMCs, or DNA extracted from either sample type. This entry comes from a study of blood T cell repertoires in COVID-19 (dated by TCRdb to 2020 to 2022). A note on the overall study: Samples from collaborators originated in the United States, Italy and Spain and spanned both the acute and convalescent phases of COVID-19. Deeply sampled blood TCRbeta repertoires from subjects exposed to, actively infected with, or recovered from COVID-19 were included in the dataset. The material from the prospective study consisted of cDNA or gDNA derived from T cells, B-cell-depleted T cells, or PBMCs. Samples were obtained from the ongoing ImmuneRACE study (first 160 participants) and from 1,254 subjects provided by 6 global collaborators. Nearly every sample came with metadata listing a de-identified subject ID, COVID-19 status, age in years and sex. Where available, HLA class I and class II types were obtained from metadata supplied by the sample provider rather than from assay-based typing. A freely available public database, intended as a resource for researchers studying the immune response to SARS-CoV-2, is where the repertoires were released.

General study outcomes and caveats: Clinical and demographic metadata were provided uncurated, with the amount varying by source and participant.

TCRbeta CDR3 regions were amplified from genomic DNA using the immunoSEQ Assay, a bias-controlled multiplex PCR. Concerning the study's data processing: Within the assay, amplification of reference gene primers was used to estimate how many nucleated cells each sample contained. To quantify the absolute abundance of each unique TCRbeta CDR3 rearrangement, sequence reads were collapsed and filtered. Productive Simpson clonality was computed per sample as the square root of Simpson's diversity index over productive rearrangements. The clones in this table, taken by TCRdb from immuneACCESS, are in-frame only. Not every clone is retained; where verified, under half of the shortfall comes from an unresolved V gene, and the cause of the rest is unknown. V and J calls and clone size are given by that table; D and trimming were obtained from the DNA. This sample holds 150,000 to 200,000 clones; roughly 89% were observed only once. Roughly 1.6% of the sample is held by the ten biggest clonotypes.

V is shortened by 5 bases, J by 6 bases, and the region joining them spans 19 bases. From the cysteine through the phenylalanine, the CDR3 covers 15 amino acids. Kept here is only the CDR3 DNA, which spans 45 bases and is read in frame from base 1. As encoded in the germline V gene, CDR1 is SGHTA while CDR2 is FQGNSA. The chain is assembled from TRBV7-2 and TRBJ1-2, with no reliable assignment of the D segment. The sample taken for sequencing was peripheral blood. The clonotype originates from a woman aged 45-60 years with acute or convalescent COVID-19. The DNA sequence reads TGTGCCAGCAGCCCACTCCTACGGGTTACGGATGGCTACACCTTC. Its coded protein is CASSPLLRVTDGYTF.